The present T cell receptor beta chain was sequenced within a study of cytotoxic CD8 clonotypes in ibrutinib-treated CLL. The trim removed 2 bases at V and 0 bases at J, leaving 4 bases unmatched. The CDR3 has 16 residues. The germline gives CDR1 KGHSH, CDR2 LQKENI. Some clones are missing from TCRdb's copy, which holds only in-frame ones; the method was immunoSEQ multiplex PCR. The table lists some 120,000 clones, 80% to 90% of them singletons. The chain is built from TRBV18 and TRBJ2-5, with TRBD1 matching over 9 bases. The clonotype originates from a human donor with chronic lymphocytic leukemia. The sequenced sample was PBMCs, obtained after 24 months of ibrutinib treatment. The CDR3 loop reads CASSPSGQGYQETQYF. Written as DNA, the CDR3 is TGTGCCAGCTCACCATCAGGACAGGGGTACCAAGAGACCCAGTACTTC.